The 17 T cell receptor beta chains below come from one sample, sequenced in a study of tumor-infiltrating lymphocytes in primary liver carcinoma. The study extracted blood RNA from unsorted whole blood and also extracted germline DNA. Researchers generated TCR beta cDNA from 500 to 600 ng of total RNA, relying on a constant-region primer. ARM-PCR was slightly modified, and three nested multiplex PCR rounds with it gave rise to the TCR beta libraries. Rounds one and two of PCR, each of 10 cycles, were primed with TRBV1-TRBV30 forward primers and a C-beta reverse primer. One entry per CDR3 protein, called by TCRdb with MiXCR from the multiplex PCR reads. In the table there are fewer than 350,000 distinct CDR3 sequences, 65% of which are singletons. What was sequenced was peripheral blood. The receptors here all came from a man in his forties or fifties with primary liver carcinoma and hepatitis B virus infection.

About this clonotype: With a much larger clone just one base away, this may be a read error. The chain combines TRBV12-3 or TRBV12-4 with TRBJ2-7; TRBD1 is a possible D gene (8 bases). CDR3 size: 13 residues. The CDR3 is CASGLNRGGEQYF. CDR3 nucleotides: TGTGCCAGCGGTTTAAACAGGGGGGGCGAGCAGTACTTC.

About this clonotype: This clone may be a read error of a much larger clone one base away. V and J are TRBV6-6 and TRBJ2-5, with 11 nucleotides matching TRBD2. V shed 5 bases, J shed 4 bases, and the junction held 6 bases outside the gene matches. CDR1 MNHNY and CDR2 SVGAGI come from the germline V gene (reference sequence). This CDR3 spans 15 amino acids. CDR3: CASSHRGLAGETQYF. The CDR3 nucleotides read TGTGCCAGCAGTCATCGAGGACTAGCGGGAGAGACCCAGTACTTC.

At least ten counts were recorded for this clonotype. The CDR3 DNA reads as TGTGCCAGCAGTTACTCGACTCTAAACACCGGGGAGCTGTTTTTT. Its translation is CASSYSTLNTGELFF. This rearrangement joins TRBV6-2 or TRBV6-3 to TRBJ2-2; D remains ambiguous. Per the germline V gene, CDR1 is MNHEY and CDR2 is SVGEGT. V lost 0 bases to trimming and J lost 2 bases, with 7 bases between them. This CDR3 is 15 amino acids long.

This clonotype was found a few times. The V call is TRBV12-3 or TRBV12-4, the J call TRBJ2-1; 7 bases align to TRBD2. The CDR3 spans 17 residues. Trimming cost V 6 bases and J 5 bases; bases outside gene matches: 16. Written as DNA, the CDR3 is TGTGCCAGCAGCCCTATATTTAGAAGCGGGATGCACAATGAGCAGTTCTTC. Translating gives CASSPIFRSGMHNEQFF.

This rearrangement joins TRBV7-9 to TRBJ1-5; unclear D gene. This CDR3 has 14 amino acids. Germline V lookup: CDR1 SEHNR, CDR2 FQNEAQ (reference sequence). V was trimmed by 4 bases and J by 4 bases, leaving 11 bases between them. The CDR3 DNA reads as TGTGCCAGCAGCTCCACCCGCGTAAATCAGCCCCAGCATTTT. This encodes CASSSTRVNQPQHF.

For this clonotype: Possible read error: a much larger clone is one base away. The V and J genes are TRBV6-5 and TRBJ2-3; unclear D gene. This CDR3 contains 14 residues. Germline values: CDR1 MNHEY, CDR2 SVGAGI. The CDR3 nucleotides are TGTACCAGCAGTTACTCGGGTTCCACAGATACGCAGTATTTT. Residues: CTSSYSGSTDTQYF.

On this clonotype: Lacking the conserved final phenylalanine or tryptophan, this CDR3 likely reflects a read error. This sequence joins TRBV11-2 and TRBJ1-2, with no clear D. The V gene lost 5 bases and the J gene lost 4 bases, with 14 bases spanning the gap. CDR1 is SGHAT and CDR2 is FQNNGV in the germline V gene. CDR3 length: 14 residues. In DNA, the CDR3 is TGTGCCAGCAGCCCCGCCATCCCCTCCTATGGCTACACCTCC. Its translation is CASSPAIPSYGYTS.

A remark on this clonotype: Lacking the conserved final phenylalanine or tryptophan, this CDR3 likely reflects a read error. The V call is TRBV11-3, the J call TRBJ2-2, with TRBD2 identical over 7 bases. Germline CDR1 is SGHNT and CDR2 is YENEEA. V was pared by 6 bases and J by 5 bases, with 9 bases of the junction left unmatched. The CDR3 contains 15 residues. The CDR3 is CASSPSGVGTGELFS. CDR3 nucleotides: TGTGCCAGCAGTCCTAGCGGAGTCGGGACCGGGGAGCTGTTTTCT.

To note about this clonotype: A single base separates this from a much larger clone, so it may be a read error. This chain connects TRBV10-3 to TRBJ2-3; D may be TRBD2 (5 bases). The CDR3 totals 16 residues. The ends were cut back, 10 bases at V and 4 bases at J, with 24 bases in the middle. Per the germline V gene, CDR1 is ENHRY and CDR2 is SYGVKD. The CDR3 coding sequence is TGTGCCACCCTAAACCCCCTATGGGAGAGACCAGATACGCAGTATTTT. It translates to CATLNPLWERPDTQYF.

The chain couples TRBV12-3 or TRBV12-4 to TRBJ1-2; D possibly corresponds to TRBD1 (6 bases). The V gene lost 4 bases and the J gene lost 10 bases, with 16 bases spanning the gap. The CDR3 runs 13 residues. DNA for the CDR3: TGTGCCAGCAGTTCCTGGGGCAAGGGGGACTACACCTTC. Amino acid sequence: CASSSWGKGDYTF.

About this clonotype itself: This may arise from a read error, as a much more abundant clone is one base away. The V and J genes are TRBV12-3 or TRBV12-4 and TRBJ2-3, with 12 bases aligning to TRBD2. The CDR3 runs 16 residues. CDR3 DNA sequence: TGTGCCAGCACTCTCCTAGCGGGAGGGCCGGTGGATATGCAGTATTTT. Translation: CASTLLAGGPVDMQYF.

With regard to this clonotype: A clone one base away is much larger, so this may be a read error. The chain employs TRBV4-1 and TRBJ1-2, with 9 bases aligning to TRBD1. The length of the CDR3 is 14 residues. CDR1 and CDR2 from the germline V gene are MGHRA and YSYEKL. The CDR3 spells CTSSQGTGNYGYTF. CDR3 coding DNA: TGCACCAGCAGCCAAGGGACAGGGAACTATGGCTACACCTTC.

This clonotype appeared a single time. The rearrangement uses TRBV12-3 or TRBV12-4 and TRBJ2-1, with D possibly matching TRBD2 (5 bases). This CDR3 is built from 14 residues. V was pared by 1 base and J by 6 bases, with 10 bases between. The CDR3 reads CASSLEGAGNEQFF. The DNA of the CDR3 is TGTGCCAGCAGTTTAGAGGGAGCAGGCAATGAGCAGTTCTTC.

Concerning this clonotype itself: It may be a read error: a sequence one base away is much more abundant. The chain's CDR3 is CSVSGTGDYDYTF. CDR3 in DNA: TGCAGCGTTAGCGGGACAGGGGACTATGACTACACCTTC. The chain employs TRBV29-1 and TRBJ1-2, with TRBD1 identical over 10 bases. Germline CDR1 reads SQVTM; CDR2 reads ANQGSEA. This CDR3 is 13 amino acids long.

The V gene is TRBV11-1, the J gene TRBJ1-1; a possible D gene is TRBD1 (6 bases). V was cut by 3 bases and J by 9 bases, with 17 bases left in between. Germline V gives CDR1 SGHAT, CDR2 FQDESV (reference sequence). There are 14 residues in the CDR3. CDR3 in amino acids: CASSFVGAGAKAFF. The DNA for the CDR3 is TGTGCCAGCAGCTTTGTGGGGGCAGGCGCTAAAGCTTTCTTT.

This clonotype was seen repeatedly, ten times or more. CDR3 region: CASSLGLLAKNIQYF. In DNA form, the CDR3 reads TGTGCCAGCAGCTTAGGGTTACTAGCCAAAAACATTCAGTACTTC. This rearrangement joins TRBV11-2 to TRBJ2-4; D uncertain. This CDR3 spans 15 amino acids. V was shortened by 1 base and J by 0 bases, with 7 bases between the two germline ends. CDR1 SGHAT and CDR2 FQNNGV come from the germline V gene.

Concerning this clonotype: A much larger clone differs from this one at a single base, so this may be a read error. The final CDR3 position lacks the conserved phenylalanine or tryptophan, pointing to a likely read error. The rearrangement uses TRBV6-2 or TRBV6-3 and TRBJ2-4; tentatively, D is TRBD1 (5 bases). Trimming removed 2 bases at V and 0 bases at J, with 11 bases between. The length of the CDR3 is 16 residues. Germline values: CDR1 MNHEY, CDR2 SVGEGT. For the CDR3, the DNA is TGTGCCAGCAGTTACGTGGACACCTTAGCCAAAAACATTCAGTACTTG. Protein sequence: CASSYVDTLAKNIQYL.